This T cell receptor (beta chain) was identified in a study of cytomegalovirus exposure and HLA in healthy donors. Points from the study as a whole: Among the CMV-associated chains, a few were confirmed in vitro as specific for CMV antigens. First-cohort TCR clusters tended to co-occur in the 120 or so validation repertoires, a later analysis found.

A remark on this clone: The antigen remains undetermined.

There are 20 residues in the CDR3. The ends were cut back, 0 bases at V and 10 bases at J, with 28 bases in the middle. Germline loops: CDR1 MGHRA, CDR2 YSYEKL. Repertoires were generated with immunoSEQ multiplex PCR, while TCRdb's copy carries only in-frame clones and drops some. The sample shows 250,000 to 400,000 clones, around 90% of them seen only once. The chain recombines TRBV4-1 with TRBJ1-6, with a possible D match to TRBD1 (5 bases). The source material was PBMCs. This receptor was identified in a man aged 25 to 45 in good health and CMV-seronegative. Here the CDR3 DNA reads TGCGCCAGCAGCCAAGAAACCCGGCGCACCAGGGCCGATGCGAGATCACCCCTCCACTTT. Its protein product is CASSQETRRTRADARSPLHF.